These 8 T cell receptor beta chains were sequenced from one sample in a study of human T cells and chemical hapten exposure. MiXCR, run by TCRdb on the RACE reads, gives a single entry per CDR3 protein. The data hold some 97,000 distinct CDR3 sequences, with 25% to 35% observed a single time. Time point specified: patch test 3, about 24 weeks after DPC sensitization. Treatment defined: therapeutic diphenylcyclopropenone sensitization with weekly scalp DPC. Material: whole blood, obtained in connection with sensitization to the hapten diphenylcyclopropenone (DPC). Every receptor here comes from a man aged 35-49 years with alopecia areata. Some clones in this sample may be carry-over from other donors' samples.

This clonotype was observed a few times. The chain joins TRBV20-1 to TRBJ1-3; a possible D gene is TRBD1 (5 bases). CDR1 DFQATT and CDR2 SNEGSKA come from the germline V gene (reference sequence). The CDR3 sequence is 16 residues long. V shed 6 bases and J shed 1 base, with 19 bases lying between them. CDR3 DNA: TGCAGTGCCCCCTCGGGGCTGAAGGCGTCTGGAAACACCATATATTTT. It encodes CSAPSGLKASGNTIYF.

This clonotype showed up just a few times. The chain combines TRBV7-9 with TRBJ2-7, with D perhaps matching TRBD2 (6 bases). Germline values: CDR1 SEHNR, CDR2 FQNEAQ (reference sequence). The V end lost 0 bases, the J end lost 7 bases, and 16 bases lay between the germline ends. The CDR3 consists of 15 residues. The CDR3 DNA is TGTGCCAGCAGCTTAGCGCCGAGGCGGGGAGAGGAGCAGTACTTC. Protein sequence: CASSLAPRRGEEQYF.

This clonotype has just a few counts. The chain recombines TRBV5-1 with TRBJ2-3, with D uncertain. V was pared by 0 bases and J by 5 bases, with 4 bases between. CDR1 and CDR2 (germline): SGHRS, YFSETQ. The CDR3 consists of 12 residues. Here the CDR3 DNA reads TGCGCCAGCAGCTTGGCGGGAGATACGCAGTATTTT. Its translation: CASSLAGDTQYF.

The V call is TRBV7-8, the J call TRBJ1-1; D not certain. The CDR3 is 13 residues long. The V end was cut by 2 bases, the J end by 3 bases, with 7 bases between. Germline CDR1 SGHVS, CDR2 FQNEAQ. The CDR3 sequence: CASSLRADTEAFF. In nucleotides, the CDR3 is TGTGCCAGCAGCTTAAGGGCAGACACTGAAGCTTTCTTT.

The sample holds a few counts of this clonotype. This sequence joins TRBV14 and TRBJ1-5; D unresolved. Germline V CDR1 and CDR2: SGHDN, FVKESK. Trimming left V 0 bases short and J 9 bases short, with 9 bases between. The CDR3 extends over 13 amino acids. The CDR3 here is CASSQDPRMPQHF. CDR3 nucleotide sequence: TGTGCCAGCAGCCAAGATCCCCGTATGCCCCAGCATTTT.

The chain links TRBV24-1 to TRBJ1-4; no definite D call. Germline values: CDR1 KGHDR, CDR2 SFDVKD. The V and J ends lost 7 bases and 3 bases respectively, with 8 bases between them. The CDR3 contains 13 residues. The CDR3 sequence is CATRGSANEKLFF. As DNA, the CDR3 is TGTGCCACCAGGGGCTCGGCTAATGAAAAACTGTTTTTT.

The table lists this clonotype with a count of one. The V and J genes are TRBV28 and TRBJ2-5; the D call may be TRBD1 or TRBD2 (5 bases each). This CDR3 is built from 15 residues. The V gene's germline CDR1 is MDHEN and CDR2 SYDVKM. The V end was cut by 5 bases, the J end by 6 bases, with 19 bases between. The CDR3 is CASSPHKGPGKTQYF. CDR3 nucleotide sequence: TGTGCCAGCAGTCCCCACAAGGGGCCGGGGAAGACCCAGTACTTC.

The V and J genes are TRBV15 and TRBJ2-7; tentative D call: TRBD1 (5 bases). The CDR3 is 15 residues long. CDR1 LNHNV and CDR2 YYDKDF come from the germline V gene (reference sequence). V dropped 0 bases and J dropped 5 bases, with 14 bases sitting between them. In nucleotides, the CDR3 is TGTGCCACCAGCAGAGATCGACCAGGGTTGAACGAGCAGTACTTC. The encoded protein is CATSRDRPGLNEQYF.